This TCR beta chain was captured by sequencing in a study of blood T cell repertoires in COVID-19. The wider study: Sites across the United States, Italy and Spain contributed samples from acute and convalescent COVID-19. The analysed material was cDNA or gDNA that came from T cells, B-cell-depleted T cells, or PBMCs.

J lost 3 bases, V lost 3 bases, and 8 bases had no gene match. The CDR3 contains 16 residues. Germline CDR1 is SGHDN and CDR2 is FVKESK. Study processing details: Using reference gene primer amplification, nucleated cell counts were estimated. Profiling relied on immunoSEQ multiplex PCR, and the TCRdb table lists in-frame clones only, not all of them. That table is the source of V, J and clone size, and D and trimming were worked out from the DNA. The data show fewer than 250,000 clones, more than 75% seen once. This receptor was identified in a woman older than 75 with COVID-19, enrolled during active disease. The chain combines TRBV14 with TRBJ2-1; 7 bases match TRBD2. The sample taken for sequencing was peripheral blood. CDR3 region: CASSHLTGGSYNEQFF. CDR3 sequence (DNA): TGTGCCAGCAGCCATCTCACGGGGGGTAGCTACAATGAGCAGTTCTTC.